This TCR beta chain is from a study of T cell responses to AZD1222 COVID-19 vaccine. Study outcomes and limitations: Dominant at 160-218 and 743-854, vaccine-associated CD4 TCRs also spanned spike. Seropositive AZD1222 recipients at baseline numbered only five or six. The repertoires were collected only after the peak T cell response. Nearly half of spike-specific TCRs reportedly go after variant regions that carry no mutations.

The data were produced by immunoSEQ multiplex PCR, yet TCRdb's version contains in-frame clones alone and is incomplete. The table records 90,000 to 150,000 clones, about 88% of them present only once. Germline CDR1 and CDR2: MDHEN and SYDVKM. The CDR3 is made up of 15 amino acids. V lost 3 bases to trimming and J lost 6 bases; unmatched junction nucleotides: 8. A note on this clone: As yet, its antigen is unknown.

This sample comprised peripheral blood, obtained 28 days after the second AZD1222 dose. The V call is TRBV28, the J call TRBJ2-3; 8 bases match TRBD2. The sequence was collected from an adult who received the AZD1222 COVID-19 vaccine. The CDR3 protein is CASSFPGGLADTQYF. The CDR3 nucleotides read TGTGCCAGCAGTTTTCCGGGGGGGTTGGCGGATACGCAGTATTTT.